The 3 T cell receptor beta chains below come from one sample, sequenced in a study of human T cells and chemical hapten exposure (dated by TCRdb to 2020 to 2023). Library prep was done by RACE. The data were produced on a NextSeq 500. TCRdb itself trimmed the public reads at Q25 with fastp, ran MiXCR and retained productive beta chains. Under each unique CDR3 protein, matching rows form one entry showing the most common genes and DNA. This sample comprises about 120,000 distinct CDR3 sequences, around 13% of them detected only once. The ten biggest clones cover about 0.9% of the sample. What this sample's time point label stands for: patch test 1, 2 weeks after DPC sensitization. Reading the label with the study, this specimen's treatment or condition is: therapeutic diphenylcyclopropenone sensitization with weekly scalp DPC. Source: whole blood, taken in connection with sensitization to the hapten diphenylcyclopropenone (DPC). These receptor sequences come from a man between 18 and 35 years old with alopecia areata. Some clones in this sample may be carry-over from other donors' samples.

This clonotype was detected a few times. For the CDR3, the DNA is TGCGCCAGCAGCCCCGGGACAGAGACTTCTTCTGGGGCTGAAACTGCCCAAGAGACCCAGTACTTC. Translated, it gives CASSPGTETSSGAETAQETQYF. The rearrangement uses TRBV4-3 and TRBJ2-5; 7 bases are shared with TRBD1. The germline gives CDR1 LGHNA, CDR2 YSLEER. V was pared by 4 bases and J by 1 base, with 27 bases of the junction left unmatched. The CDR3 consists of 22 residues.

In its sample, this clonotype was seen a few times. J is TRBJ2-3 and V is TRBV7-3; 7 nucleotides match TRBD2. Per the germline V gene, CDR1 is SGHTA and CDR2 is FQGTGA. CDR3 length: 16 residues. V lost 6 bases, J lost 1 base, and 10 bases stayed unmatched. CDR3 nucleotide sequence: TGTGCCAGCAGTCCCTGGCCCCGGGGGGGCACAGATACGCAGTATTTT. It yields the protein CASSPWPRGGTDTQYF.

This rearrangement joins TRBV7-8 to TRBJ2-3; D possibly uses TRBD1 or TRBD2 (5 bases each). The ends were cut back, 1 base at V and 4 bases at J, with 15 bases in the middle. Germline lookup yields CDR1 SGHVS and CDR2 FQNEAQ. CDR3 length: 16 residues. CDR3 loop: CASSLEARVRADTQYF. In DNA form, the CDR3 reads TGTGCCAGCAGCTTAGAGGCCAGGGTGAGGGCAGATACGCAGTATTTT.